Shown below are 28 T cell receptor beta chains from a single sample sequenced in a study of identical twins. Using its own MiXCR run on the 5' RACE reads, TCRdb lists one record per CDR3 protein. The sample has about 390,000 distinct CDR3 sequences; approximately 8.7% are singletons. The material sequenced was naive T cells sorted from blood. The origin of the receptors is a woman in her forties or fifties in good health.

The CDR3 DNA sequence: TGCAGTGCTAGCCCCAGCTCCTACAATGAGCAGTTCTTC. Translated, it gives CSASPSSYNEQFF. The chain couples TRBV20-1 to TRBJ2-1; D is ambiguous. The germline CDR1 and CDR2 sequences are DFQATT and SNEGSKA (reference sequence). Trimming shortened V by 3 bases and J by 0 bases, and 6 bases separated the two germline ends. This CDR3 contains 13 residues.

The chain uses TRBV27 and TRBJ2-7, with a tentative D call TRBD2 (6 bases). In germline, CDR1 is MNHEY, CDR2 SMNVEV (reference sequence). V lost 5 bases, J lost 3 bases, and 14 bases lay in between. The CDR3 contains 14 residues. CDR3 coding DNA: TGTGCCAGCAGTGTCCTAGGGACTGGCTACGAGCAGTACTTC. Amino acid sequence: CASSVLGTGYEQYF.

The sample holds many counts of this clonotype. The chain employs TRBV28 and TRBJ2-1; D is perhaps TRBD2 (6 bases). This CDR3 spans 11 amino acids. CDR1 is MDHEN, CDR2 SYDVKM, per germline. Deletions cut 5 bases from V and 12 bases from J, with 11 bases between. CDR3 amino acids: CASSAWGLQFF. The CDR3 DNA sequence: TGTGCCAGCAGTGCCTGGGGACTGCAGTTCTTC.

The J gene is TRBJ1-1, the V gene TRBV4-1, with D unresolved. Trimming left V 8 bases short and J 11 bases short, with 24 bases between. CDR1 is MGHRA, CDR2 YSYEKL, per germline. The CDR3 is 14 amino acids. DNA of the CDR3: TGCGCCAGCTCTACGGGCCCACCCAATCAGCGGGCTTTCTTT. Translation gives CASSTGPPNQRAFF.

This clonotype was found a few times. The V call is TRBV6-2 or TRBV6-3, the J call TRBJ2-1, with 11 positions matching TRBD2. This CDR3 is 19 amino acids long. V shed 2 bases and J 0 bases; nucleotides not matched to a gene: 9. Germline V lookup: CDR1 MNHEY, CDR2 SVGEGT. CDR3 DNA: TGTGCCAGCAGTTACCCGGGAACTAGCGGGAGTTACTCCTACAATGAGCAGTTCTTC. The encoded protein is CASSYPGTSGSYSYNEQFF.

This clonotype was found many times. The rearrangement joins TRBV10-3 to TRBJ2-3; 10 positions agree with TRBD1. The germline gives CDR1 ENHRY, CDR2 SYGVKD. This CDR3 spans 14 amino acids. V gave up 7 bases and J gave up 3 bases; unmatched junction bases: 4. CDR3 loop: CAITPGQGTDTQYF. The CDR3 coding sequence is TGTGCCATCACCCCGGGACAGGGGACAGATACGCAGTATTTT.

This rearrangement joins TRBV12-5 to TRBJ1-5, with 10 bases that match TRBD1. The CDR3 consists of 16 residues. V was clipped by 3 bases and J by 6 bases; unmatched bases: 8. CDR1 is LGHNT and CDR2 is FRNRAP in the germline V gene. The CDR3, as DNA: TGTGCTAGTGGTTTAGGGACAGGGGCGTGGGGTCAGCCCCAGCATTTT. It translates to CASGLGTGAWGQPQHF.

The chain combines TRBV2 with TRBJ2-7; D is undetermined. Germline loops: CDR1 SNHLY, CDR2 FYNNEI. This CDR3 region has 16 residues. The CDR3 DNA follows: TGTGTCAGCAGTGAATCCTTATCGGGCAAATCCTACGAGCAGTACGTC. Its translation: CVSSESLSGKSYEQYV.

The gene calls are TRBV5-1 and TRBJ1-1, with D possibly being TRBD1 (5 bases). Germline assignment: CDR1 SGHRS and CDR2 YFSETQ. The CDR3 is made up of 14 amino acids. V lost 4 bases and J 4 bases, leaving 14 bases between the germline ends. In DNA form, the CDR3 reads TGCGCCAGCAGCACGACAGCGCTAGGCACTGAAGCTTTCTTT. Translating gives CASSTTALGTEAFF.

The chain recombines TRBV12-3 or TRBV12-4 with TRBJ1-1; tentatively, D is TRBD1 (6 bases). V lost 7 bases and J 9 bases, leaving 18 bases between the germline ends. This CDR3 has 13 residues. The CDR3 loop reads CASNPIGGLKAFF. The DNA for the CDR3 is TGTGCCAGCAATCCCATCGGGGGGCTCAAAGCTTTCTTT.

The V call is TRBV20-1, the J call TRBJ2-1, with TRBD2 identical over 7 bases. With V trimmed by 5 bases and J by 7 bases, 17 bases remained unmatched. Germline loops: CDR1 DFQATT, CDR2 SNEGSKA (reference sequence). This CDR3 region has 16 residues. Here the CDR3 DNA reads TGCAGTGCTTCTCCCAGGGCGGGAGCCGGTAGGAATGAGCAGTTCTTC. It is translated as CSASPRAGAGRNEQFF.

This clonotype appeared once. The chain carries TRBV29-1 and TRBJ2-7; D not resolved. The CDR3 is made up of 12 amino acids. Looked up from germline, CDR1 is SQVTM and CDR2 is ANQGSEA. Trimming removed 5 bases from V and 0 bases from J, with 8 bases in between. CDR3 bases: TGCAGCGTTACATATAGCTCCTACGAGCAGTACGTC. Amino acids: CSVTYSSYEQYV.

This sequence joins TRBV19 and TRBJ1-1; D not resolved. Deletions cut 7 bases from V and 0 bases from J, with 12 bases between. Germline CDR1 reads LNHDA; CDR2 reads SQIVND (reference sequence). The CDR3 spans 14 residues. Written as DNA, the CDR3 is TGTGCCAGTACCCTGACCGGCATGAACACTGAAGCTTTCTTT. It is translated as CASTLTGMNTEAFF.

This chain connects TRBV5-4 to TRBJ2-1, with D possibly TRBD1 on 5 matching bases. This CDR3 has 15 amino acids. In germline, CDR1 is SGHNT, CDR2 YYREEE (reference sequence). V lost 2 bases to trimming and J lost 3 bases, with 12 bases between them. The CDR3: CASSFRTPYYNEQFF. CDR3 in DNA: TGTGCCAGCAGCTTCCGGACACCTTACTACAATGAGCAGTTCTTC.

This clonotype was detected a few times. The chain couples TRBV27 to TRBJ2-2; TRBD1 matches 9 bases. The CDR3 totals 16 residues. Germline values: CDR1 MNHEY, CDR2 SMNVEV (reference sequence). V was clipped by 8 bases and J by 5 bases; unmatched bases: 12. As DNA, the CDR3 is TGTGCCAGCTCCCGGGAACAGGGGGCAACGACCGGGGAGCTGTTTTTT. It codes for CASSREQGATTGELFF.

V gene TRBV6-6 combines with J gene TRBJ2-5; 7 bases are shared with TRBD2. V lost 5 bases to trimming and J lost 5 bases; unmatched junction nucleotides: 8. Germline assignment: CDR1 MNHNY and CDR2 SVGAGI (reference sequence). The CDR3 sequence is 14 residues long. CDR3 sequence (DNA): TGTGCCAGCAGTGCCCTCTCCGGGAGGGAGACCCAGTACTTC. It is translated as CASSALSGRETQYF.

For the CDR3, the DNA is TGTGCCAGCAGCAACGGGCTGGGCGAGACCCAGTACTTC. Its protein is CASSNGLGETQYF. The V call is TRBV6-5, the J call TRBJ2-5; no definite D call. CDR1 and CDR2 from the germline V gene are MNHEY and SVGAGI. V was clipped by 6 bases and J by 5 bases, with 13 bases between them. The CDR3 loop spans 13 amino acids.

This clonotype was recorded many times. The rearrangement links TRBV12-3 or TRBV12-4 to TRBJ1-5, with D possibly being TRBD1 (5 bases). The CDR3 is 16 amino acids. The V end was cut by 5 bases, the J end by 0 bases, with 14 bases between. The CDR3 sequence is CASSPRDGYSNQPQHF. In DNA form, the CDR3 reads TGTGCCAGCAGTCCCAGGGACGGCTATAGCAATCAGCCCCAGCATTTT.

As regards this clonotype: This may come from a read error, since a much larger clone is one base off. This chain links TRBV20-1 with TRBJ2-1; the D gene is possibly TRBD2 (6 bases). Germline V gene data show CDR1 as DFQATT and CDR2 as SNEGSKA (reference sequence). The CDR3 has 15 residues. V was pared by 6 bases and J by 0 bases, with 15 bases between. The CDR3 DNA follows: TGCAGTGCCGGCGGGACTGGCCCCTCCTACAATGAGCAGTTCTTC. Its translation: CSAGGTGPSYNEQFF.

The V call is TRBV27, the J call TRBJ1-5; 9 bases agree with TRBD1. The germline V gene encodes CDR1 MNHEY and CDR2 SMNVEV (reference sequence). With V trimmed by 3 bases and J by 4 bases, 4 bases remained unmatched. The CDR3 is made up of 15 amino acids. This CDR3 reads CASSFRQGGNQPQHF. The CDR3 DNA reads as TGTGCCAGCAGTTTCAGACAGGGGGGGAATCAGCCCCAGCATTTT.

The rearrangement links TRBV7-8 to TRBJ2-1, with 8 bases aligning to TRBD1. Trimming at V came to 1 base and at J to 6 bases, leaving 11 bases not matched to a gene. The CDR3 runs to 17 residues. Looked up from germline, CDR1 is SGHVS and CDR2 is FQNEAQ. The CDR3 coding sequence is TGTGCCAGCAGCTTAGTTCCGCTTGGGACAGGTTTCAATGAGCAGTTCTTC. It encodes CASSLVPLGTGFNEQFF.

The chain joins TRBV30 to TRBJ1-2, with D possibly TRBD1 on 5 matching bases. Germline CDR1 is GTSNPN and CDR2 is SVGIG (reference sequence). CDR3 size: 13 residues. Trimming removed 0 bases from V and 4 bases from J, with 9 bases in between. The CDR3 loop reads CAWSVVGAYGYTF. The DNA for the CDR3 is TGTGCCTGGAGTGTCGTAGGGGCCTATGGCTACACCTTC.

This chain connects TRBV20-1 to TRBJ2-5; the D is unclear. Trimming took off 6 bases at V and 4 bases at J, with 12 bases between the two ends. The CDR3 extends over 12 amino acids. Looked up from germline, CDR1 is DFQATT and CDR2 is SNEGSKA (reference sequence). CDR3 sequence reads: CSAVTFAETQYF. DNA of the CDR3: TGCAGTGCCGTAACTTTTGCAGAGACCCAGTACTTC.

V and J are TRBV2 and TRBJ2-7; TRBD1 matches 8 bases. V lost 6 bases, J lost 4 bases, and 8 bases stayed unmatched. CDR3 length: 14 amino acids. The V gene's germline CDR1 is SNHLY and CDR2 FYNNEI. CDR3 protein: CASSPDRVLYEQYF. CDR3 in DNA: TGTGCCAGCAGCCCGGACAGGGTCTTGTACGAGCAGTACTTC.

This chain connects TRBV20-1 to TRBJ2-1; 10 nucleotides match TRBD2. This CDR3 is 15 amino acids long. V lost 0 bases to trimming and J lost 6 bases; unmatched junction nucleotides: 5. Looked up from germline, CDR1 is DFQATT and CDR2 is SNEGSKA (reference sequence). CDR3 in DNA: TGCAGTGCTAGAGATCCGGCTAGCGGGAGCAATGAGCAGTTCTTC. It translates to CSARDPASGSNEQFF.

A few counts support this clonotype. The chain joins TRBV7-6 to TRBJ2-3; no clear D gene. Per the germline V gene, CDR1 is SGHVS and CDR2 is FNYEAQ. The CDR3 consists of 16 residues. Trimming left V 1 base short and J 2 bases short, with 13 bases between. In nucleotides, the CDR3 is TGTGCCAGCAGCTTAGGCGCGAGCAGCTTCACAGATACGCAGTATTTT. Its protein is CASSLGASSFTDTQYF.

This clonotype has ten or more counts. This chain uses TRBV20-1 with TRBJ2-3; TRBD2 matches 9 bases. The CDR3 totals 20 residues. CDR1 and CDR2 (germline): DFQATT, SNEGSKA (reference sequence). Trimming cost V 0 bases and J 2 bases; bases outside gene matches: 18. CDR3 nucleotide sequence: TGCAGTGCTAGAGATCTCTTGCGGGAGGGAAGGAGGGGTAACACAGATACGCAGTATTTT. This translates into CSARDLLREGRRGNTDTQYF.

This clonotype was observed many times. This chain joins TRBV5-6 and TRBJ2-1; possible D gene TRBD1, 5 bases. This CDR3 is built from 15 residues. Deletions cut 0 bases from V and 3 bases from J, with 10 bases between. Germline lookup yields CDR1 SGHDT and CDR2 YYEEEE. The CDR3 DNA reads TGTGCCAGCAGCTTGGGACAGATTCGCTACAATGAGCAGTTCTTC. This encodes CASSLGQIRYNEQFF.